These 19 T cell receptor beta chains came from one sample sequenced in a study of blood T cell repertoires in COVID-19. Assay used: immunoSEQ multiplex PCR; TCRdb lists only in-frame clones, some missing. Of some 180,000 clones in the sample, roughly four fifths were seen once. Sequencing was done on a sample of peripheral blood. The origin of the receptors is a woman aged 35 to 49 with COVID-19, enrolled during active disease.

The chain uses TRBV30 and TRBJ2-7; D gene ambiguous. Trimming shortened V by 0 bases and J by 0 bases, and 6 bases separated the two germline ends. Looked up from germline, CDR1 is GTSNPN and CDR2 is SVGIG (reference sequence). CDR3 length: 13 residues. The DNA for the CDR3 is TGTGCCTGGAGTGTTGGCAACTCCTACGAGCAGTACTTC. It is translated as CAWSVGNSYEQYF.

This chain uses TRBV7-9 with TRBJ2-2; 7 positions agree with TRBD1. After removal of 1 base from V and 2 bases from J, the junction contained 7 bases not matched to a gene. The CDR3 loop spans 17 amino acids. Germline CDR1 SEHNR, CDR2 FQNEAQ (reference sequence). For the CDR3, the DNA is TGTGCCAGCAGCTTAGAGTCGACAGGGCCCAACACCGGGGAGCTGTTTTTT. The encoded protein is CASSLESTGPNTGELFF. Looking up the rest from reference TRBV7-9 and TRBJ2-2 gives the full variable domain: DTGVSQNPRHKITKRGQNVTFRCDPISEHNRLYWYRQTLGQGPEFLTYFQNEAQLEKSRLLSDRFSAERPKGSFSTLEIQRTEQGDSAMYLCASSLESTGPNTGELFFGEGSRLTVL.

The rearrangement uses TRBV4-1 and TRBJ2-2; TRBD1 matches 7 bases. Germline V gene data show CDR1 as MGHRA and CDR2 as YSYEKL. The V segment lost 1 base and the J segment 0 bases; nucleotides outside the gene matches: 5. This CDR3 region has 17 residues. CDR3 residues: CASSQVGQGANTGELFF. The CDR3 DNA reads as TGCGCCAGCAGCCAAGTAGGTCAGGGGGCGAACACCGGGGAGCTGTTTTTT.

The chain uses TRBV7-8 and TRBJ1-1; D is undetermined. V lost 2 bases, J lost 1 base, and 11 bases lay in between. The CDR3 covers 15 residues. Germline loops: CDR1 SGHVS, CDR2 FQNEAQ. The CDR3 bases are TGTGCCAGCAGCTTATCAGGAGGGAGGAACACTGAAGCTTTCTTT. It encodes CASSLSGGRNTEAFF. Drawing the rest from reference TRBV7-8 and TRBJ1-1, the complete variable domain is GAGVSQSPRYKVAKRGQDVALRCDPISGHVSLFWYQQALGQGPEFLTYFQNEAQLDKSGLPSDRFFAERPEGSVSTLKIQRTQQEDSAVYLCASSLSGGRNTEAFFGQGTRLTVV.

V is TRBV6-2 or TRBV6-3 and J is TRBJ1-4; TRBD1 is a possible D gene (6 bases). There are 13 residues in the CDR3. Germline V lookup: CDR1 MNHEY, CDR2 SVGEGT. V gave up 6 bases and J gave up 7 bases, with 12 bases separating them. CDR3 DNA: TGTGCCAGCAGACCTGACAGGTTTGAAAAACTGTTTTTT. It is translated as CASRPDRFEKLFF.

This rearrangement joins TRBV13 to TRBJ2-1; TRBD2 agrees at 7 bases. Germline lookup yields CDR1 PRHDT and CDR2 FYEKMQ (reference sequence). J gave up 4 bases and V 3 bases, and 6 bases lay outside the gene matches. This CDR3 comprises 15 residues. CDR3 loop: CASSLSGGGYNEQFF. The CDR3 DNA is TGTGCCAGCAGCTTGTCTGGGGGGGGGTACAATGAGCAGTTCTTC.

The rearrangement joins TRBV6-5 to TRBJ2-1; possible D gene TRBD2, 6 bases. CDR1 MNHEY and CDR2 SVGAGI come from the germline V gene. The germline V and J ends were trimmed by 5 bases and 7 bases, with 18 bases remaining between them. This CDR3 is built from 15 residues. In nucleotides, the CDR3 is TGTGCCAGCAGTCAGGGCAGGGACTCCAAGAATGAGCAGTTCTTC. Amino acids: CASSQGRDSKNEQFF.

This clone was seen more than once but under ten times. This rearrangement joins TRBV7-6 to TRBJ1-1; a weak D match, TRBD1 (6 bases). Germline assignment: CDR1 SGHVS and CDR2 FNYEAQ. Deletions cut 3 bases from V and 1 base from J, with 15 bases between. This CDR3 spans 16 amino acids. The CDR3 DNA follows: TGTGCCAGCAGCTTTTATCGGACAGAAGCGAACACTGAAGCTTTCTTT. Its protein product is CASSFYRTEANTEAFF.

This clone was observed a handful of times. The chain links TRBV7-9 to TRBJ1-2; D remains ambiguous. CDR3 size: 13 residues. Per germline, CDR1 SEHNR and CDR2 FQNEAQ (reference sequence). Deletions cut 11 bases from V and 2 bases from J, with 15 bases between. The CDR3 sequence: CAGELFWNYGYTF. The DNA for the CDR3 is TGTGCCGGAGAACTGTTCTGGAACTATGGCTACACCTTC. The variable domain in full, with the rest retrieved from reference TRBV7-9 and TRBJ1-2, is DTGVSQNPRHKITKRGQNVTFRCDPISEHNRLYWYRQTLGQGPEFLTYFQNEAQLEKSRLLSDRFSAERPKGSFSTLEIQRTEQGDSAMYLCAGELFWNYGYTFGSGTRLTVV.

The CDR3 DNA is TGCGCCAGCAGCCAAGAGGGGACAAGAGGCACCGGGGAGCTGTTTTTT. Residues: CASSQEGTRGTGELFF. The rearrangement joins TRBV4-1 to TRBJ2-2, with D maybe TRBD1 (6 bases). The CDR3 spans 16 residues. Germline CDR1 reads MGHRA; CDR2 reads YSYEKL. V lost 0 bases and J 4 bases, leaving 12 bases between the germline ends.

The genes are TRBV3-1 (or the pseudogene TRBV3-2) and TRBJ2-3; perhaps TRBD2 as D (5 bases). This CDR3 has 12 residues. Trimming removed 4 bases at V and 8 bases at J, with 10 bases between. Germline CDR1 is LGHDT and CDR2 is YNNKEL (reference sequence). DNA for the CDR3: TGTGCCAGCAGCCCGATCGAGGGTACGCAGTATTTT. It is translated as CASSPIEGTQYF.

This chain connects TRBV27 to TRBJ1-2, with TRBD1 identical over 7 bases. CDR3 length: 13 amino acids. Germline loops: CDR1 MNHEY, CDR2 SMNVEV (reference sequence). With 8 bases clipped from V and 4 bases from J, the junction kept 7 bases outside the gene matches. The CDR3 region is CASRDSHFYGYTF. The CDR3 DNA follows: TGTGCCAGCCGGGACAGTCACTTCTATGGCTACACCTTC.

This sequence joins TRBV3-1 (or the pseudogene TRBV3-2) and TRBJ2-1, with a weak D call TRBD2 (7 bases). The CDR3 spans 16 residues. The germline V gene encodes CDR1 LGHDT and CDR2 YNNKEL (reference sequence). Trimming left V 2 bases short and J 5 bases short, with 16 bases between. Here the CDR3 reads CASSQRGGAGDNEQFF. CDR3 sequence (DNA): TGTGCCAGCAGCCAAAGGGGGGGAGCCGGGGACAATGAGCAGTTCTTC.

The chain employs TRBV5-6 and TRBJ1-6; weak D call: TRBD1 (6 bases). The V end was cut by 5 bases, the J end by 10 bases, with 16 bases between. Germline-derived CDR1 and CDR2 are SGHDT and YYEEEE. This CDR3 is 14 amino acids long. CDR3 in DNA: TGTGCCAGCAGAGTGGGGGGGCCCACGTCACCCCTCCACTTT. Its translation is CASRVGGPTSPLHF.

The rearrangement joins TRBV5-4 to TRBJ2-3, with 8 bases aligning to TRBD2. In germline, CDR1 is SGHNT, CDR2 YYREEE (reference sequence). The junction had 4 bases not matched to a gene; V was cut back by 0 bases and J by 4 bases. This CDR3 spans 15 amino acids. The CDR3, as DNA: TGTGCCAGCAGCTTGGCGGCGGGGGGTGCAGATACGCAGTATTTT. As protein: CASSLAAGGADTQYF. Variable domain in full (rest from reference TRBV5-4 and TRBJ2-3): ETGVTQSPTHLIKTRGQQVTLRCSSQSGHNTVSWYQQALGQGPQFIFQYYREEENGRGNFPPRFSGLQFPNYSSELNVNALELDDSALYLCASSLAAGGADTQYFGPGTRLTVL.

The J gene is TRBJ1-5, the V gene TRBV2; D call uncertain. V lost 2 bases and J lost 8, with 7 bases in between. This CDR3 is built from 12 residues. Germline V gene sequence: CDR1 SNHLY, CDR2 FYNNEI. DNA for the CDR3: TGTGCCAGCAGTGAAACTACCGAGCCCCAGCATTTT. As protein: CASSETTEPQHF.

V gene TRBV9 combines with J gene TRBJ1-4; 12 nucleotides line up with TRBD1. V trimming: 2 bases; J trimming: 8 bases; junction bases outside the gene matches: 4. The V gene's germline CDR1 is SGDLS and CDR2 YYNGEE. The CDR3 runs to 15 residues. CDR3 bases: TGTGCCAGCAGCGTGGGACAGGGGGCTCGGGAAAAACTGTTTTTT. It encodes CASSVGQGAREKLFF.

V usage is TRBV20-1 and J usage is TRBJ1-2; maybe TRBD1 (5 bases). This CDR3 is built from 11 residues. Germline values: CDR1 DFQATT, CDR2 SNEGSKA (reference sequence). The CDR3 DNA reads as TGCAGCACCCAAAACAGGAACGGCTACACCTTC. Translating it yields CSTQNRNGYTF.

The J gene is TRBJ2-1, the V gene TRBV29-1; 7 positions agree with TRBD2. This CDR3 has 15 amino acids. With 7 bases clipped from V and 1 base from J, the junction kept 10 bases outside the gene matches. Germline lookup yields CDR1 SQVTM and CDR2 ANQGSEA. The CDR3 DNA sequence: TGCAGCGCTGGGGGGGGACGGGAATCCTACAATGAGCAGTTCTTC. Translation: CSAGGGRESYNEQFF.